This T cell receptor beta chain derives from a study of CD8+ T cells in alopecia areata. In each case, RNA was isolated and then reverse transcribed into cDNA as the sequencing template. The protocol was immunoSEQ multiplex PCR, while the TCRdb copy is restricted to in-frame clones and leaves out a portion. This sample has approximately 63,000 clones, with under 75% found just once. Obtained from alopecia areata patients were lesional scalp punch biopsies along with peripheral blood. Trimming left V 2 bases short and J 7 bases short, with 8 bases between. Germline lookup yields CDR1 MGHRA and CDR2 YSYEKL. The CDR3 has 13 amino acids.

The chain employs TRBV4-1 and TRBJ2-2; D unclear. The sample consisted of CD8+ T cells sorted from blood, taken at week 0. The sequence derives from a human donor with alopecia areata. The CDR3 here is CASSQYLGGELFF. The CDR3 DNA is TGCGCCAGCAGCCAATATTTAGGCGGGGAGCTGTTTTTT.